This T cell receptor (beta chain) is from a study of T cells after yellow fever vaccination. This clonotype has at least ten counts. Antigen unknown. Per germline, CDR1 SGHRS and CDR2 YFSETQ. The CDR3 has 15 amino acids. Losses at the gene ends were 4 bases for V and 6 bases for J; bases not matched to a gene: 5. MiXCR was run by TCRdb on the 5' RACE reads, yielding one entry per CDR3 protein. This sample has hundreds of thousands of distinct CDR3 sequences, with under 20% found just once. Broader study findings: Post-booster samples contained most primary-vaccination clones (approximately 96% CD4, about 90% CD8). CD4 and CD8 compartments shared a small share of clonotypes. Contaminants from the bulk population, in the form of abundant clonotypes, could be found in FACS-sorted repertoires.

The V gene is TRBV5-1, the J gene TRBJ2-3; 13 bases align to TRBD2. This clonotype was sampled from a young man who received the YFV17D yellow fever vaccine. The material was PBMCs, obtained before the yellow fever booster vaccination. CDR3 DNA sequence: TGCGCCAGCAGCACTCAGACTAGCGGGGGGGATACGCAGTATTTT. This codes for CASSTQTSGGDTQYF.